This TCR beta chain emerged from a study of CD8+CD57+ T cells in acquired aplastic anemia. Study-level background: DNA from sorted CD4+ and CD8+ cells averaged about 3.2 ug. Regarding the study as a whole: Overlapping CD8+ CDR3 repertoires of patients and controls contained approximately 28 shared sequences. CD8+ Simpson's diversity in patients was not significantly different from that in controls.

Germline V lookup: CDR1 SGHTA, CDR2 FQGTGA. The CDR3 is 15 amino acids. V lost 5 bases, J lost 2 bases, and 6 bases stayed unmatched. Points on this clonotype: Its antigen is undetermined.

Genomic DNA served as template for TCR beta VDJ and CDR3 profiling. TCRdb itself ran the reads through MiXCR, one entry per CDR3 protein. This table has roughly 300,000 distinct CDR3 sequences, 50% to 70% appearing once. V is TRBV7-3 and J is TRBJ2-7; the match to TRBD2 covers 10 bases. The TCR originated in a human donor with severe aplastic anemia or a healthy control (not recorded which). Sequenced material: sorted CD4+, CD8+, or CD8+CD57+ T cells (not recorded which) from PBMCs. Written as DNA, the CDR3 is TGTGCCAGCAGCCCCGGAGCGGGGGGGACCTACGAGCAGTACTTC. Translation gives CASSPGAGGTYEQYF.